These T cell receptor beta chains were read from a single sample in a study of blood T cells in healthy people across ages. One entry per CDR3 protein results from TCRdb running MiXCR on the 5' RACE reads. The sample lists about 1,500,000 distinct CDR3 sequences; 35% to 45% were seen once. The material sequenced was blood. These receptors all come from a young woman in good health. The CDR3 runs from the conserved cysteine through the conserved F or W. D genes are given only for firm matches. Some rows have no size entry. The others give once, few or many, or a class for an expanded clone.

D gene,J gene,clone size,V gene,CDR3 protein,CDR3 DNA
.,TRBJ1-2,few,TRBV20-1,CSVPGTGGGYTF,TGCAGTGTACCGGGGACCGGCGGAGGCTACACCTTC
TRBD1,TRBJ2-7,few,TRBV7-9,CASSLAGGLAYEQYF,TGTGCCAGCAGCTTAGCAGGGGGCCTTGCCTACGAGCAGTACTTC
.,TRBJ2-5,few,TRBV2,CASSDGPRPLGTWETQYF,TGTGCCAGCAGTGATGGGCCCCGGCCCCTCGGAACTTGGGAGACCCAGTACTTC
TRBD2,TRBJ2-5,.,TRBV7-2,CASSLVLGLADQETQYF,TGTGCCAGCAGCTTAGTTTTAGGCCTAGCGGACCAAGAGACCCAGTACTTC
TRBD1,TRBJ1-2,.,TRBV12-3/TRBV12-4,CASSRDRVKDYGYTF,TGTGCCAGCAGCCGCGACAGGGTGAAGGACTATGGCTACACCTTC
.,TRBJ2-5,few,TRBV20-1,CSARVAVGETQYF,TGCAGTGCTAGAGTAGCGGTCGGGGAGACCCAGTACTTC
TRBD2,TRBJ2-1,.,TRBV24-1,CATSGGRSHKQFF,TGTGCCACCAGTGGCGGGAGGTCCCATAAGCAGTTCTTC
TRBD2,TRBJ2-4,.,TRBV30,CAWSGLHIAGENIQYF,TGTGCCTGGAGCGGACTACATATAGCGGGGGAAAACATTCAGTACTTC
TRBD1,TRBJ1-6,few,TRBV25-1,CASDPGQFNSPLHF,TGTGCCAGCGACCCGGGACAGTTTAATTCACCCCTCCACTTT
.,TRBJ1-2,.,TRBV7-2,CASSLGAGINYGYTF,TGTGCCAGCAGCTTAGGGGCAGGAATCAACTATGGCTACACCTTC
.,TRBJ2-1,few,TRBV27,CASSLSPWTEQFF,TGTGCCAGCAGTTTATCTCCTTGGACAGAGCAGTTCTTC
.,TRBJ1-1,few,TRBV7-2,CASSLAIAVTEAFF,TGTGCCAGCAGCTTAGCGATTGCAGTGACTGAAGCTTTCTTT
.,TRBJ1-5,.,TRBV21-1,CASSSRREGQGHQPQHF,TGTGCCAGCAGCTCCCGGCGGGAGGGTCAGGGGCATCAGCCCCAGCATTTT
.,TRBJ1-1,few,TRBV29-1,CSVAPSRQGHTEAFF,TGCAGCGTTGCCCCTTCTCGCCAGGGCCACACTGAAGCTTTCTTT
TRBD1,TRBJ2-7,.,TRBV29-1,CSVKKGGTGQSYEQYF,TGCAGCGTTAAAAAGGGGGGGACAGGGCAGTCCTACGAGCAGTACTTC
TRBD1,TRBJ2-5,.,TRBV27,CASSQIWNRGLQETQYF,TGTGCCAGCAGTCAAATTTGGAACAGGGGTCTCCAAGAGACCCAGTACTTC
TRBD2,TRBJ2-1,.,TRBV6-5,CASSPIRGRAGHEQFF,TGTGCCAGCAGTCCCATTCGGGGGAGGGCCGGCCATGAGCAGTTCTTC
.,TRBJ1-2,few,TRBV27,CASWGLTGYYGYTF,TGTGCCAGCTGGGGTTTAACAGGGTACTATGGCTACACCTTC
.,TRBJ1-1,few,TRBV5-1,CASSSEGQNTEAFF,TGCGCCAGCAGTTCGGAGGGACAGAACACTGAAGCTTTCTTT
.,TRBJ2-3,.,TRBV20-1,CSASQALDTQYF,TGCAGTGCTAGTCAAGCGCTGGATACGCAGTATTTT
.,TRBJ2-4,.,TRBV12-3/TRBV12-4,CASSLHFWVDDKNIQYF,TGTGCCAGCAGTTTACATTTCTGGGTCGATGACAAAAACATTCAGTACTTC
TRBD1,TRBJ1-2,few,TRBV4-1,CASSQDDTGGHGYTF,TGCGCCAGCAGCCAAGATGATACAGGGGGCCATGGCTACACCTTC
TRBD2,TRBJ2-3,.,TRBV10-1,CASSELAGGPGDTQYF,TGCGCCAGCAGTGAGTTGGCGGGGGGACCCGGAGATACGCAGTATTTT
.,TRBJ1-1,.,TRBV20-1,CSASRDTENTEAFF,TGCAGTGCTTCCCGGGACACCGAGAACACTGAAGCTTTCTTT
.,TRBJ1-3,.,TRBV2,CASGTGSNTIYF,TGTGCCAGCGGGACCGGGAGCAACACCATATATTTT
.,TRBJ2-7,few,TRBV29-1,CSVGEGRLGCEQYF,TGCAGCGTTGGAGAAGGGCGTTTGGGTTGCGAGCAGTACTTC
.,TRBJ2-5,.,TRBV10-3,CAISSGLTETQYF,TGTGCCATCAGTTCGGGACTTACGGAGACCCAGTACTTC
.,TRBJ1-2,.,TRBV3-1,CASSQGPASRVSYTF,TGTGCCAGCAGCCAAGGTCCGGCCAGCCGTGTTAGCTACACCTTC
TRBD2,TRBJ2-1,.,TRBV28,CASAHTSGGAYNEQFF,TGTGCTAGCGCCCATACTAGCGGGGGGGCTTACAATGAGCAGTTCTTC
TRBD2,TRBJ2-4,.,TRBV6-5,CASSYAGVGAKNIQYF,TGTGCCAGCAGTTACGCGGGGGTTGGGGCCAAAAACATTCAGTACTTC
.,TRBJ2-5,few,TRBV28,CASSLFLDGQETQYF,TGTGCCAGCAGTTTATTTTTGGACGGCCAAGAGACCCAGTACTTC
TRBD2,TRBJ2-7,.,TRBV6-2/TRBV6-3,CASSYERETSYEQYF,TGTGCCAGCAGTTACGAGCGGGAAACCTCCTACGAGCAGTACTTC
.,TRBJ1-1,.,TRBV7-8,CASSPGTSMNTEAFF,TGTGCCAGCAGCCCCGGGACATCCATGAACACTGAAGCTTTCTTT
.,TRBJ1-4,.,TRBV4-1,CASSQGRKTAWEEKLFF,TGCGCCAGCAGCCAAGGTAGGAAGACAGCTTGGGAGGAAAAACTGTTTTTT
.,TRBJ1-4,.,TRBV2,CAGNSGRRTEKLFF,TGTGCCGGCAATTCGGGCAGGAGGACCGAAAAACTGTTTTTT
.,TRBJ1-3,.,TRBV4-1,CASSQGVDYSGNTIYF,TGCGCCAGCAGCCAAGGCGTTGACTACTCTGGAAACACCATATATTTT
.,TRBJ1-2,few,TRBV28,CASSWIRDPRYGYTF,TGTGCCAGCAGTTGGATCCGGGATCCCCGCTATGGCTACACCTTC